This T cell receptor beta chain was sequenced for a study of early T cells in non-severe SARS-CoV-2 infection. This CDR3 is built from 19 residues. V trimming: 6 bases; J trimming: 0 bases; junction bases outside the gene matches: 12. Attached unique molecular identifiers marked individual cDNA molecules. One entry per CDR3 protein, called by TCRdb with MiXCR from the 5' RACE reads. This sample carries about 58,000 distinct CDR3 sequences, roughly 8.4% of them seen once, and the ten largest clones take more than 3%. General study results and limits: VDJdb-based annotation leaned toward anti-spike CD8 responses and missed private and CD4 specificities.

This clonotype was recorded at least ten times. Its target is not known. V is TRBV12-3 or TRBV12-4 and J is TRBJ2-3; 13 bases align to TRBD2. Sequencing was done on a sample of whole blood. The sequence derives from an adult who was a healthcare worker with PCR-confirmed SARS-CoV-2 infection or an uninfected control (not recorded which). This chain's CDR3 is CASRSPPGTSGTSTDTQYF. The CDR3 bases are TGTGCCAGCAGATCACCCCCGGGGACTAGCGGGACTAGCACAGATACGCAGTATTTT.